This entry features one T cell receptor beta chain sequence. CDR3 size: 15 residues. Germline loops: CDR1 MNHEY, CDR2 SMNVEV (reference sequence). With 6 bases clipped from V and 7 bases from J, the junction kept 13 bases outside the gene matches. The data derive from a study of T cells in localized non-small cell lung cancer. TCRdb's table, derived via immunoSEQ multiplex PCR, lists solely in-frame clones and lacks some. Of approximately 41,000 clones listed, roughly 85% are singletons. This receptor was taken from a male donor aged 60 or over with stage II lung adenocarcinoma. The genes are TRBV27 and TRBJ2-7; 9 bases map to TRBD2. Specimen: peripheral blood mononuclear cells, collected before any cancer treatment. CDR3 loop: CASRPSGTGAGEQYF. The CDR3 DNA sequence: TGTGCCAGCAGACCTAGCGGGACTGGAGCGGGAGAGCAGTACTTC.